The present TCR beta chain was sequenced within a study of CD4 T cells in relation to SARS-CoV-2 and coronaviruses. Study in general: After about nine days of antigen culture, PBMC TCR beta CDR3s were sequenced.

CDR3 size: 15 residues. V shed 4 bases and J 2 bases; nucleotides not matched to a gene: 3. Germline CDR1 SEHNR, CDR2 FQNEAQ (reference sequence). Comment on this clone: Its antigen remains unidentified.

Sequenced by immunoSEQ multiplex PCR; TCRdb stores in-frame clones only, minus some. The sample has about 20,000 clones; around 74% are singletons. The unexposed donors gave CD4+ T cells in about 2010-2019, prior to COVID-19. The cells were cultured for approximately ten days before CD4+ T cells were isolated. This sequence joins TRBV7-9 and TRBJ2-1; 9 bases match TRBD2. The sequence derives from a human donor in good health. Specimen: CD4+ T cells from PBMCs, cultured in vitro. DNA for the CDR3: TGTGCCAGCAGCTCTAGCGGGACAACCTACAATGAGCAGTTCTTC. Amino acids: CASSSSGTTYNEQFF.